This TCR beta chain was recorded in a study of blood T cell repertoires in COVID-19. Study context: The study drew acute and convalescent COVID-19 samples from the United States, Italy and Spain.

Authors' methods: By means of reference gene primer amplification, nucleated cell counts were estimated. The repertoire was sequenced with immunoSEQ multiplex PCR; TCRdb's copy has only in-frame clones and lacks some. That table supplies the V and J calls and clone size; D and trimming were determined from the DNA. Of approximately 50,000 clones listed, under 95% are singletons. The CDR3 covers 17 residues. Looked up from germline, CDR1 is MNHEY and CDR2 is SVGEGT. Trimming took 5 bases from V and 8 from J; bases not matched to a gene: 18. The sequenced sample consisted of peripheral blood. The receptor's source is a human donor in a cohort sampled during active COVID-19. The gene calls are TRBV6-2 or TRBV6-3 and TRBJ2-1; 7 bases map to TRBD1. CDR3 sequence reads: CASSALTGKGFGDEQFF. The CDR3 coding sequence is TGTGCCAGCAGTGCCCTGACAGGGAAAGGTTTCGGGGATGAGCAGTTCTTC.